The 13 T cell receptor beta chains below were found in one sample sequenced in a study of shared clonotypes between healthy human individuals. The assay was immunoSEQ multiplex PCR, and TCRdb's table has in-frame clones only and misses some. The table has 1.4 million or so clones, about 98.5% seen once. The sequenced sample consisted of naive CD4+ T cells sorted from blood. Sample subset: CD45RA+ positively selected. These receptor sequences come from a man aged 25-40 years in good health.

This clone was found once. The V call is TRBV5-1, the J call TRBJ2-3; tentative D call: TRBD1 (6 bases). The ends were cut back, 3 bases at V and 2 bases at J, with 13 bases in the middle. CDR3 length: 15 residues. The V gene's germline CDR1 is SGHRS and CDR2 YFSETQ. The CDR3 sequence: CASSSGTILTDTQYF. CDR3 DNA sequence: TGCGCCAGCAGCTCCGGGACAATCCTCACAGATACGCAGTATTTT. Full variable domain (remainder filled in from reference TRBV5-1 and TRBJ2-3): KAGVTQTPRYLIKTRGQQVTLSCSPISGHRSVSWYQQTPGQGLQFLFEYFSETQRNKGNFPGRFSGRQFSNSRSEMNVSTLELGDSALYLCASSSGTILTDTQYFGPGTRLTVL.

The chain couples TRBV19 to TRBJ1-4; a possible D gene is TRBD1 (5 bases). Germline CDR1 reads LNHDA; CDR2 reads SQIVND (reference sequence). CDR3 length: 14 amino acids. V was shortened by 5 bases and J by 6 bases, with 13 bases between the two germline ends. The CDR3, as DNA: TGTGCCAGTAGTCAGAGGGGACGACATGAAAAACTGTTTTTT. As protein: CASSQRGRHEKLFF.

The chain couples TRBV5-1 to TRBJ1-1, with 7 bases lining up with TRBD1. Germline V gene sequence: CDR1 SGHRS, CDR2 YFSETQ. V trimming: 0 bases; J trimming: 6 bases; junction bases outside the gene matches: 8. CDR3 length: 15 amino acids. The CDR3 loop reads CASSLGNTGAAEAFF. CDR3 coding DNA: TGCGCCAGCAGCTTGGGAAACACAGGGGCGGCTGAAGCTTTCTTT.

This chain uses TRBV2 with TRBJ1-5, with TRBD1 identical over 10 bases. This CDR3 comprises 16 residues. With 4 bases clipped from V and 0 bases from J, the junction kept 3 bases outside the gene matches. Germline lookup yields CDR1 SNHLY and CDR2 FYNNEI. This chain's CDR3 is CASSGGQGRSNQPQHF. CDR3 in DNA: TGTGCCAGCAGTGGGGGACAGGGGCGTAGCAATCAGCCCCAGCATTTT.

The V gene is TRBV15, the J gene TRBJ2-1; D gene unclear. The CDR3 consists of 13 residues. Per germline, CDR1 LNHNV and CDR2 YYDKDF (reference sequence). V dropped 5 bases and J dropped 13 bases, with 18 bases sitting between them. The CDR3 nucleotides read TGTGCCACCAGCCCCCGAACAGCCGCAGGTCAGTTCTTC. This codes for CATSPRTAAGQFF.

This chain connects TRBV11-2 to TRBJ2-1, with a tentative D call TRBD1 (5 bases). Trimming took off 1 base at V and 4 bases at J, with 14 bases between the two ends. This CDR3 comprises 16 residues. In germline, CDR1 is SGHAT, CDR2 FQNNGV. The CDR3 is CASSLVGQGWYNEQFF. CDR3 in DNA: TGTGCCAGCAGCTTAGTGGGTCAGGGCTGGTACAATGAGCAGTTCTTC.

The CDR3 is CSATRSYEQYF. CDR3 coding DNA: TGCAGTGCTACTAGGAGCTACGAGCAGTACTTC. The chain is built from TRBV20-1 and TRBJ2-7; D not certain. Per germline, CDR1 DFQATT and CDR2 SNEGSKA (reference sequence). Trimming took 4 bases from V and 3 from J, leaving 7 bases between them. The CDR3 runs to 11 residues.

This clone was seen just once. CDR3 DNA: TGTGCCAGCAATGCGGGGGGTATCAATGAGCAGTTCTTC. This codes for CASNAGGINEQFF. V is TRBV2 and J is TRBJ2-1; 8 nucleotides match TRBD2. This CDR3 region has 13 residues. The germline CDR1 and CDR2 sequences are SNHLY and FYNNEI. Losses at the gene ends were 7 bases for V and 6 bases for J; bases not matched to a gene: 5.

This chain connects TRBV7-8 to TRBJ2-3; D unclear. The germline V gene has CDR1 SGHVS and CDR2 FQNEAQ. Deletions cut 0 bases from V and 5 bases from J, with 9 bases between. This CDR3 region has 14 residues. DNA of the CDR3: TGTGCCAGCAGCTTAGCGTACGATCGAGATACGCAGTATTTT. Its translation is CASSLAYDRDTQYF.

V and J are TRBV11-2 and TRBJ1-3, with D unresolved. This CDR3 is 10 amino acids long. Germline V gene lookup returns CDR1 SGHAT and CDR2 FQNNGV. V was trimmed by 6 bases and J by 4 bases, leaving 1 base between them. The CDR3 is CASRGNTIYF. CDR3 DNA sequence: TGTGCCAGCAGGGGAAACACCATATATTTT.

This chain uses TRBV5-1 with TRBJ2-4; 8 bases are a match to TRBD2. Germline CDR1 and CDR2: SGHRS and YFSETQ. The length of the CDR3 is 16 residues. V gave up 0 bases and J gave up 2 bases; unmatched junction bases: 4. The DNA for the CDR3 is TGCGCCAGCAGCTTGGGGACTAGCAGTCCCAAAAACATTCAGTACTTC. Amino acid sequence: CASSLGTSSPKNIQYF.

The V and J genes are TRBV2 and TRBJ2-7, with D tentatively TRBD1 (5 bases). Germline V gene sequence: CDR1 SNHLY, CDR2 FYNNEI. The CDR3 is 14 amino acids. Trimming cost V 6 bases and J 3 bases, with 15 bases left between them. The CDR3: CASSRDRGIYEQYF. The CDR3 region has the DNA TGTGCCAGCAGCAGGGATCGCGGAATCTACGAGCAGTACTTC.

V usage is TRBV7-9 and J usage is TRBJ2-5; 10 positions agree with TRBD2. The germline V gene encodes CDR1 SEHNR and CDR2 FQNEAQ (reference sequence). V gave up 0 bases and J gave up 4 bases; unmatched junction bases: 5. The CDR3 covers 16 residues. DNA for the CDR3: TGTGCCAGCAGCTTAGCGCCTAGCGGGAGTGGAGAGACCCAGTACTTC. It is translated as CASSLAPSGSGETQYF.